The 12 T cell receptor beta chains below all came from one sample that was sequenced in a study of blood T cell repertoires in COVID-19. Assay: immunoSEQ multiplex PCR; the TCRdb copy retains only in-frame clones and omits some. Of over 130,000 clones listed, under 90% are singletons. Sequencing used PBMCs or T cells enriched from blood (not recorded which). These receptors were obtained from a man over 45 in a cohort exposed to, infected with or recovered from COVID-19 (not recorded which).

The V call is TRBV5-1, the J call TRBJ2-1; TRBD2 matches 9 bases. V trimming: 0 bases; J trimming: 6 bases; junction bases outside the gene matches: 4. In germline, CDR1 is SGHRS, CDR2 YFSETQ. The CDR3 is 15 residues long. CDR3 coding DNA: TGCGCCAGCAGCTTGGATAGCGGGAGTTTCAATGAGCAGTTCTTC. Translated, it gives CASSLDSGSFNEQFF. Combining the CDR3 with reference TRBV5-1 and TRBJ2-1 gives the whole variable domain KAGVTQTPRYLIKTRGQQVTLSCSPISGHRSVSWYQQTPGQGLQFLFEYFSETQRNKGNFPGRFSGRQFSNSRSEMNVSTLELGDSALYLCASSLDSGSFNEQFFGPGTRLTVL.

The chain employs TRBV5-1 and TRBJ2-6; D is perhaps TRBD1 (5 bases). The CDR3 is made up of 16 amino acids. V dropped 0 bases and J dropped 0 bases, with 7 bases sitting between them. Germline values: CDR1 SGHRS, CDR2 YFSETQ. CDR3 bases: TGCGCCAGCAGCTTGGATACAGGCTCTGGGGCCAACGTCCTGACTTTC. As protein: CASSLDTGSGANVLTF.

J is TRBJ1-1 and V is TRBV19, with D unclear. Per the germline V gene, CDR1 is LNHDA and CDR2 is SQIVND (reference sequence). The V end lost 1 base, the J end lost 8 bases, and 5 bases lay between the germline ends. The CDR3 sequence is 11 residues long. The CDR3, as DNA: TGTGCCAGTAGTATAGGGGCAGAAGCTTTCTTT. Its protein is CASSIGAEAFF.

The chain carries TRBV25-1 and TRBJ1-2; D not resolved. The germline V and J ends were trimmed by 4 bases and 11 bases, with 11 bases remaining between them. The CDR3 has 11 amino acids. CDR1 MGHDK and CDR2 SYGVNS come from the germline V gene. CDR3 coding DNA: TGTGCCAGCAGTGGGTCAGGAAGGTACACCTTC. Protein: CASSGSGRYTF.

The chain uses TRBV30 and TRBJ1-3; 10 bases are shared with TRBD1. The germline V gene encodes CDR1 GTSNPN and CDR2 SVGIG (reference sequence). V shed 8 bases, J shed 2 bases, and the junction held 6 bases outside the gene matches. The CDR3 covers 14 residues. DNA for the CDR3: TGTGCCGGGCGACAGGGGGCGGCTGGAAACACCATATATTTT. As protein: CAGRQGAAGNTIYF.

The rearrangement links TRBV7-6 to TRBJ1-2; 10 bases map to TRBD1. V was pared by 4 bases and J by 4 bases, with 12 bases of the junction left unmatched. Germline values: CDR1 SGHVS, CDR2 FNYEAQ. CDR3 size: 17 residues. Written as DNA, the CDR3 is TGTGCCAGCAGCTCGCGCCTCGGGACAGGGGATTCCTATGGCTACACCTTC. The encoded protein is CASSSRLGTGDSYGYTF.

This clone appeared a single time. V is TRBV5-1 and J is TRBJ2-7; D is perhaps TRBD2 (5 bases). The CDR3 is 15 residues long. CDR1 is SGHRS and CDR2 is YFSETQ in the germline V gene. Trimming stripped 5 bases from V and 6 bases from J, with 21 bases between. DNA for the CDR3: TGCGCCAGCAGGGAGAGGGTGGGGTCCTCGGTCGAGCAGTACTTC. It encodes CASRERVGSSVEQYF.

V gene TRBV2 combines with J gene TRBJ2-5; a possible D gene is TRBD2 (6 bases). Per the germline V gene, CDR1 is SNHLY and CDR2 is FYNNEI. V shed 7 bases and J shed 5 bases, with 11 bases lying between them. The CDR3 sequence is 12 residues long. CDR3 region: CASMRDSETQYF. For the CDR3, the DNA is TGTGCCAGCATGCGGGACTCTGAGACCCAGTACTTC. Based on the CDR3 plus reference TRBV2 and TRBJ2-5, the full variable domain is EPEVTQTPSHQVTQMGQEVILRCVPISNHLYFYWYRQILGQKVEFLVSFYNNEISEKSEIFDDQFSVERPDGSNFTLKIRSTKLEDSAMYFCASMRDSETQYFGPGTRLLVL.

The V and J genes are TRBV21-1 and TRBJ2-7; the table's D call TRBD2 went unverified against the DNA. TRBV21-1 is labeled a pseudogene. This CDR3 is built from 16 residues. The CDR3 DNA follows: TGTGCCAGCAGCAAAACGCGGGGAGGGAACCCCTACGAGCAGTACTTC. It encodes CASSKTRGGNPYEQYF.

The count of this clone is one. As DNA, the CDR3 is TGTGCCAGCAGCCAAGAAGTCTCCGGGAGCTACGAGCAGTACTTC. It translates to CASSQEVSGSYEQYF. The genes are TRBV3-1 (or the pseudogene TRBV3-2) and TRBJ2-7; possible D gene TRBD2, 6 bases. Trimming left V 0 bases short and J 3 bases short, with 12 bases between. This CDR3 has 15 residues. Germline CDR1 and CDR2: LGHDT and YNNKEL (reference sequence).

At least ten counts were recorded for this clone. The rearrangement joins TRBV11-3 to TRBJ2-4; 8 positions agree with TRBD1. Germline CDR1 is SGHNT and CDR2 is YENEEA. The CDR3 extends over 13 amino acids. Unmatched junction bases numbered 3, after V lost 6 bases and J lost 5 bases. CDR3: CASSDRGQNIQYF. In nucleotides, the CDR3 is TGTGCCAGCAGTGACAGGGGTCAAAACATTCAGTACTTC. Combining the CDR3 with reference TRBV11-3 and TRBJ2-4 gives the whole variable domain EAGVVQSPRYKIIEKKQPVAFWCNPISGHNTLYWYLQNLGQGPELLIRYENEEAVDDSQLPKDRFSAERLKGVDSTLKIQPAELGDSAVYLCASSDRGQNIQYFGAGTRLSVL.

The rearrangement uses TRBV6-6 and TRBJ2-3; 15 nucleotides match TRBD2. V lost 5 bases to trimming and J lost 4 bases; unmatched junction nucleotides: 10. The CDR3 is 18 amino acids. Germline loops: CDR1 MNHNY, CDR2 SVGAGI (reference sequence). The CDR3 is CASSPDGLAGGPSDTQYF. In DNA form, the CDR3 reads TGTGCCAGCAGTCCCGACGGACTAGCGGGAGGGCCGTCAGATACGCAGTATTTT.